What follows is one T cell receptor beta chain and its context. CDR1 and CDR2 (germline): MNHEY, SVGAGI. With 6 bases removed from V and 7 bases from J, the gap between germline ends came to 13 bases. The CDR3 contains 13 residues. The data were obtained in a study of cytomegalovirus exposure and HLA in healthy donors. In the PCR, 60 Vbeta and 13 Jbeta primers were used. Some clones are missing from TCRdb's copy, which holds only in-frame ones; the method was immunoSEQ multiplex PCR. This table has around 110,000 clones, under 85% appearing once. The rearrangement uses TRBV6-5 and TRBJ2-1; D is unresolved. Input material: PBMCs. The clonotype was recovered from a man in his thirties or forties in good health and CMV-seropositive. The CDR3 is CASRTRFWNEQFF. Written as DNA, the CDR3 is TGTGCCAGCAGGACCAGGTTTTGGAATGAGCAGTTCTTC.